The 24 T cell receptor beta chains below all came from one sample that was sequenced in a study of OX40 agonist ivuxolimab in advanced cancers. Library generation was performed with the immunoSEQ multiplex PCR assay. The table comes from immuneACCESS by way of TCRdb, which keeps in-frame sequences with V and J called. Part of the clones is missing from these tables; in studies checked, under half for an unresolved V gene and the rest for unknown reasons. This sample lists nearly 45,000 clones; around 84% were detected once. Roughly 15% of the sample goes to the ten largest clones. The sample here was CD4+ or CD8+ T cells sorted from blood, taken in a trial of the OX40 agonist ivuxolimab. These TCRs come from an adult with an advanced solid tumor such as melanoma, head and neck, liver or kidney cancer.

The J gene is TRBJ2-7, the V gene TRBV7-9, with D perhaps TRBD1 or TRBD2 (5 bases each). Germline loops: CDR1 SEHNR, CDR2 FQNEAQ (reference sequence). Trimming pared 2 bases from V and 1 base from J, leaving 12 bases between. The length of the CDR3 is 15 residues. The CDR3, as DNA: TGTGCCAGCAGCTTATTGGGGGACGGATCCTACGAGCAGTACTTC. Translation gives CASSLLGDGSYEQYF.

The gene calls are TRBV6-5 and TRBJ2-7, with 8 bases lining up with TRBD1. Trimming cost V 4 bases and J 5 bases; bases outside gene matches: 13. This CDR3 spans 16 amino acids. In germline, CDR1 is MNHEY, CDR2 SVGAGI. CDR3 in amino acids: CASSFSETGALHEQYF. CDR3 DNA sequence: TGTGCCAGCAGTTTTTCCGAGACAGGGGCTCTCCACGAGCAGTACTTC.

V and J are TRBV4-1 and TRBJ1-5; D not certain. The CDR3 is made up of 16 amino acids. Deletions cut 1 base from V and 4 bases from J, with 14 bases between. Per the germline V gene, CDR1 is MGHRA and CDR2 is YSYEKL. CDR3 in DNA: TGCGCCAGCAGCCAAGTTCCCAGCCGGGAAAATCAGCCCCAGCATTTT. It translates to CASSQVPSRENQPQHF.

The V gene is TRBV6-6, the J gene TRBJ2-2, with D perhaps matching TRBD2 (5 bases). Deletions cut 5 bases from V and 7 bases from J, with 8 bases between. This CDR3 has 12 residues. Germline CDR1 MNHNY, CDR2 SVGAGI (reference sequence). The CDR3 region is CASSLRGGELFF. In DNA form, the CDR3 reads TGTGCCAGCAGTCTACGGGGCGGGGAGCTGTTTTTT.

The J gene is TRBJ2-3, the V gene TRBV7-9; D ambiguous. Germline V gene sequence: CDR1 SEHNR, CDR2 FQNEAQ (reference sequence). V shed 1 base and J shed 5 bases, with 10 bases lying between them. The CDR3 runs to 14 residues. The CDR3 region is CASSLGRPLDTQYF. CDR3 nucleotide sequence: TGTGCCAGCAGCTTAGGGAGACCCCTAGATACGCAGTATTTT.

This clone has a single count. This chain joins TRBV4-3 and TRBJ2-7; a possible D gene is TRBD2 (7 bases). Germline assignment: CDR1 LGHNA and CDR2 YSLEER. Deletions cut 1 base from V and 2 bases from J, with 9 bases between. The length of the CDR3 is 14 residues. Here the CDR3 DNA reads TGCGCCAGCAGCCAAGGGGGGGGCCCCTACGAGCAGTACTTC. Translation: CASSQGGGPYEQYF.

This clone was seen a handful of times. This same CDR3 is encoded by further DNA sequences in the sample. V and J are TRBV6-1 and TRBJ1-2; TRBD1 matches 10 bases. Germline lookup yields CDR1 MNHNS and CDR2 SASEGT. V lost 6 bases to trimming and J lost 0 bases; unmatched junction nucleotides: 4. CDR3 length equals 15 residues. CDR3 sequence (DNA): TGTGCCAGCAGGACGGGACAGGGGCCTAACTATGGCTACACCTTC. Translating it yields CASRTGQGPNYGYTF.

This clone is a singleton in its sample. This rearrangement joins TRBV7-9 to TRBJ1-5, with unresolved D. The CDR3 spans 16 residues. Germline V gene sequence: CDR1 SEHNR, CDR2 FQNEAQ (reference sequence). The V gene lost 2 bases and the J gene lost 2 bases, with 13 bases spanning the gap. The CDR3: CASSLSRASGNQPQHF. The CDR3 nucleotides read TGTGCCAGCAGCTTATCACGGGCGTCAGGCAATCAGCCCCAGCATTTT.

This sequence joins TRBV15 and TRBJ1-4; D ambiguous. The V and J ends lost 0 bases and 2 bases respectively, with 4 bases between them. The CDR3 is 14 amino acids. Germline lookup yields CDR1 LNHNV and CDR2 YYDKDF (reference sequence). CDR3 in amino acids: CATSREWTNEKLFF. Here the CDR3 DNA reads TGTGCCACCAGCAGAGAGTGGACTAATGAAAAACTGTTTTTT.

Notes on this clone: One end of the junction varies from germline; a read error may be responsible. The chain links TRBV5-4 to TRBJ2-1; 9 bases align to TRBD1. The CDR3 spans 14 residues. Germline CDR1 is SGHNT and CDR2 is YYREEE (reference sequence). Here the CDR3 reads CVSSLSPGQGEQFF. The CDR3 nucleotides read TGTGTCAGCAGCTTGTCACCGGGACAGGGTGAGCAGTTCTTC.

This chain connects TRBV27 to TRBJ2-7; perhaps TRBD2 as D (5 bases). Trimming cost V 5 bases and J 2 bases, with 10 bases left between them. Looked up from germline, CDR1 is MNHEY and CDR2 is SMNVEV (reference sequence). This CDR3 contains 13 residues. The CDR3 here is CASSLPGTYEQYF. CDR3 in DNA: TGTGCCAGCAGTCTTCCCGGGACCTACGAGCAGTACTTC.

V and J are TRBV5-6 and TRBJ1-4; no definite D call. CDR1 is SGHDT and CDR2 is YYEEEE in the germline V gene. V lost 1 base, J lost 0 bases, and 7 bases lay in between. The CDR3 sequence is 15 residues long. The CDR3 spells CASSLSRSTNEKLFF. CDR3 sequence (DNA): TGTGCCAGCAGCTTGTCACGTTCAACTAATGAAAAACTGTTTTTT.

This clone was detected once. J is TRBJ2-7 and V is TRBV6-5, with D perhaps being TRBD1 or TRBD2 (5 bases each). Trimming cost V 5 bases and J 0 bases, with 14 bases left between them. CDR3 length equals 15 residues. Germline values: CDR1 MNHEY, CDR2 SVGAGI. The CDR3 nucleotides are TGTGCCAGCAGTACGGACATGGGGGACTCCTACGAGCAGTACTTC. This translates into CASSTDMGDSYEQYF.

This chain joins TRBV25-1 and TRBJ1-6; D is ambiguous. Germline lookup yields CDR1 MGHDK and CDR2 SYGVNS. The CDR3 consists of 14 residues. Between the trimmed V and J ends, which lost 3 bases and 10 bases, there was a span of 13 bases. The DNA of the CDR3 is TGTGCCAGCAGTGATGAAGACTTCTCATCACCCCTCCACTTT. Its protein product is CASSDEDFSSPLHF.

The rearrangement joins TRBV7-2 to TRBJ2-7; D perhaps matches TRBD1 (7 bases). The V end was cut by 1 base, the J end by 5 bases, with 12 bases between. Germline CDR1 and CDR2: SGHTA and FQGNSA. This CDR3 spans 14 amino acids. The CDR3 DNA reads TGTGCCAGCAGCTTAGAACAGGGGACTGACGAGCAGTACTTC. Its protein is CASSLEQGTDEQYF.

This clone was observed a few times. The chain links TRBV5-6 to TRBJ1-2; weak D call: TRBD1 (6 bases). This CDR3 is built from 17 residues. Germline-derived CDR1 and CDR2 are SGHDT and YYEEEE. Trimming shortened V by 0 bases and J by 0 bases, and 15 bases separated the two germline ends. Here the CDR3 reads CASSLGSGTLANYGYTF. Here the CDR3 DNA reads TGTGCCAGCAGCTTGGGGTCAGGGACATTAGCTAACTATGGCTACACCTTC.

The CDR3 reads CSVAHGTSNTEAFF. The CDR3 bases are TGCAGCGTTGCTCATGGCACTTCTAACACTGAAGCTTTCTTT. The V and J genes are TRBV29-1 and TRBJ1-1; D gene unclear. The V end was cut by 4 bases, the J end by 2 bases, with 14 bases between. The CDR3 has 14 residues. Germline CDR1 and CDR2: SQVTM and ANQGSEA.

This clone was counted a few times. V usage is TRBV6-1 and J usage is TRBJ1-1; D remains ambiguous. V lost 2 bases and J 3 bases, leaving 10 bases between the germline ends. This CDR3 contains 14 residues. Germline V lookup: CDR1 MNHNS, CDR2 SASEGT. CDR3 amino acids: CASSEWGGYTEAFF. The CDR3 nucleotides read TGTGCCAGCAGTGAATGGGGAGGGTACACTGAAGCTTTCTTT.

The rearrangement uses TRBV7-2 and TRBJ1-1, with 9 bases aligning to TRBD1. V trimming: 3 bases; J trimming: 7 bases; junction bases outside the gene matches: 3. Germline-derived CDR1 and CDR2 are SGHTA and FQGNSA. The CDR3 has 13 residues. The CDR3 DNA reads TGTGCCAGCAGCTTGGGGGACAGGGTTGAAGCTTTCTTT. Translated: CASSLGDRVEAFF.

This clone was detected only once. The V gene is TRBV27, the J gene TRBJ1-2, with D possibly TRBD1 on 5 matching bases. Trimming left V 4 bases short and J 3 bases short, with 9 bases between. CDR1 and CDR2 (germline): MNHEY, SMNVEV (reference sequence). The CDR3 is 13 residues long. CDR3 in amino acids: CASSYGGDYGYTF. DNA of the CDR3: TGTGCCAGCAGTTATGGGGGTGACTATGGCTACACCTTC.

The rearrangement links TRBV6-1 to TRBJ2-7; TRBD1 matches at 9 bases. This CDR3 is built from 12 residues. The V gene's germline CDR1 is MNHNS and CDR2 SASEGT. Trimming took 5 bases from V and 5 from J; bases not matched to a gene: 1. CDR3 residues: CASSWDRDEQYF. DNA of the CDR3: TGTGCCAGCAGTTGGGACAGGGACGAGCAGTACTTC.

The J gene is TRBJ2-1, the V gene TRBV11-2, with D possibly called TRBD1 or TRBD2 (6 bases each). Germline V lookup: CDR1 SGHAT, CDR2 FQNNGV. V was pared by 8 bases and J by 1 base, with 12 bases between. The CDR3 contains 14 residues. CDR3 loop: CASGGPSSYNEQFF. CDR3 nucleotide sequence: TGTGCCAGCGGGGGGCCCAGTTCCTACAATGAGCAGTTCTTC.

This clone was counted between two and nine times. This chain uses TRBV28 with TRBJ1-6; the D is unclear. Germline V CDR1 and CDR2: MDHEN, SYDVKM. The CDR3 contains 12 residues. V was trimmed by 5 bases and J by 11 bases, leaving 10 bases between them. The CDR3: CASSASLPPLHF. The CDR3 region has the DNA TGTGCCAGCAGTGCCTCTCTTCCACCCCTCCACTTT.

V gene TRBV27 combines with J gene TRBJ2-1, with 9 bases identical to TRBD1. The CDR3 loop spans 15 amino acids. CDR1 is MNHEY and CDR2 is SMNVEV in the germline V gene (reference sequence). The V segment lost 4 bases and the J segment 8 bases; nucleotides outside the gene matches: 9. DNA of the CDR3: TGTGCCAGCAGTTCCACAGGGGGCGTATTCCATGAGCAGTTCTTC. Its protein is CASSSTGGVFHEQFF.